The 20 T cell receptor beta chains given below trace back to one sample, sequenced in a study of Graves' ophthalmopathy and Graves' hyperthyroidism. The authors amplified TCR beta CDR3 regions, and they did so from RNA transcripts for repertoire sequencing. Following a first-round RT-PCR that used HTBI primers, a second-round multiplex PCR was carried out. A single record per CDR3 protein comes from TCRdb applying MiXCR to the multiplex PCR reads. The repertoire has under 350,000 distinct CDR3 sequences, 17% of them found once; the top ten carry about 12%. Sequencing was carried out using peripheral blood. These receptors all stem from an adult man with Graves' ophthalmopathy.

At least ten counts were recorded for this clonotype. The V and J genes are TRBV11-2 and TRBJ2-2, with D maybe TRBD2 (6 bases). Trimming left V 1 base short and J 2 bases short, with 11 bases between. CDR3 size: 16 residues. Germline CDR1 and CDR2: SGHAT and FQNNGV. For the CDR3, the DNA is TGTGCCAGCAGCTTAGTTTGGCGGGGAAACACCGGGGAGCTGTTTTTT. It codes for CASSLVWRGNTGELFF.

This clonotype has a count of ten or more. The chain recombines TRBV12-3 or TRBV12-4 with TRBJ1-3, with D perhaps matching TRBD1 (5 bases). V was clipped by 5 bases and J by 0 bases, with 11 bases between them. The CDR3 has 15 residues. The CDR3 loop reads CASSRDGLSGNTIYF. DNA of the CDR3: TGTGCCAGCAGTCGGGACGGACTCTCTGGAAACACCATATATTTT.

The chain carries TRBV6-1 and TRBJ2-5, with a tentative D call TRBD2 (6 bases). V was pared by 5 bases and J by 4 bases, with 14 bases between. The CDR3 length is 14 residues. Germline V gene data show CDR1 as MNHNS and CDR2 as SASEGT. The CDR3 loop reads CASSLLANGETQYF. The CDR3 nucleotides read TGTGCCAGCAGTCTGCTAGCGAATGGAGAGACCCAGTACTTC.

This clonotype was detected ten times or more. The rearrangement joins TRBV6-5 to TRBJ2-7; TRBD2 aligns across 8 bases. The V segment lost 4 bases and the J segment 2 bases; nucleotides outside the gene matches: 10. Germline V gives CDR1 MNHEY, CDR2 SVGAGI. The CDR3 covers 16 residues. CDR3 protein: CASSFVRLARTYEQYF. The CDR3 region has the DNA TGTGCCAGCAGTTTTGTCCGACTAGCGAGAACCTACGAGCAGTACTTC.

This clonotype was observed many times. The chain carries TRBV6-1 and TRBJ1-5, with 7 bases fitting TRBD1. The CDR3 has 17 residues. Germline-derived CDR1 and CDR2 are MNHNS and SASEGT. J lost 3 bases, V lost 2 bases, and 10 bases had no gene match. CDR3 amino acids: CASSERWQGGLNQPQHF. CDR3 in DNA: TGTGCCAGCAGTGAACGTTGGCAGGGGGGGCTCAATCAGCCCCAGCATTTT.

This clonotype was counted many times. This chain connects TRBV15 to TRBJ1-2, with a possible D match to TRBD1 (5 bases). The CDR3 contains 14 residues. Germline CDR1 LNHNV, CDR2 YYDKDF (reference sequence). Trimming took off 2 bases at V and 4 bases at J, with 11 bases between the two ends. The DNA for the CDR3 is TGTGCCACCAGCAGACAGGGCACCTCCTATGGCTACACCTTC. Protein product: CATSRQGTSYGYTF.

This clonotype was detected many times. CDR3 residues: CASSYSPGVGQPQHF. CDR3 sequence (DNA): TGTGCCAGCAGTTACTCGCCCGGGGTCGGGCAGCCCCAGCATTTT. The chain uses TRBV6-5 and TRBJ1-5; D ambiguous. The CDR3 totals 15 residues. Germline CDR1 and CDR2: MNHEY and SVGAGI. Between the trimmed V and J ends, which lost 0 bases and 7 bases, there was a span of 13 bases.

The sample holds a few counts of this clonotype. The chain combines TRBV15 with TRBJ1-5; D remains ambiguous. The CDR3 is 12 residues long. CDR1 is LNHNV and CDR2 is YYDKDF in the germline V gene (reference sequence). Trimming removed 4 bases at V and 5 bases at J, with 6 bases between. The CDR3 coding sequence is TGTGCCACCAGCAACCCGGATCAGCCCCAGCATTTT. Translation: CATSNPDQPQHF.

The V gene is TRBV7-9, the J gene TRBJ1-1, with a tentative D call TRBD1 (6 bases). The V and J ends lost 5 bases and 1 base respectively, with 14 bases between them. The CDR3 loop spans 15 amino acids. Per germline, CDR1 SEHNR and CDR2 FQNEAQ (reference sequence). CDR3 nucleotides: TGTGCCAGCAGCGTTTACAGGGACCAGAACACTGAAGCTTTCTTT. This codes for CASSVYRDQNTEAFF.

This clonotype was detected ten times or more. The chain employs TRBV29-1 and TRBJ2-7; D remains ambiguous. The CDR3 is made up of 13 amino acids. Germline CDR1 and CDR2: SQVTM and ANQGSEA. The germline V and J ends were trimmed by 5 bases and 1 base, with 12 bases remaining between them. Here the CDR3 DNA reads TGCAGCGTTTATGGCGGAAAATCCTACGAGCAGTACTTC. Translated, it gives CSVYGGKSYEQYF.

CDR3 amino acids: CASSPPNQGRNTEAFF. CDR3 nucleotide sequence: TGTGCCAGCTCACCACCGAACCAGGGGAGGAACACTGAAGCTTTCTTT. This chain connects TRBV18 to TRBJ1-1; D is perhaps TRBD1 (6 bases). V lost 0 bases and J lost 1, with 12 bases in between. The CDR3 runs 16 residues. From germline, CDR1 is KGHSH and CDR2 LQKENI. The full variable domain, completed using reference TRBV18 and TRBJ1-1, is NAGVMQNPRHLVRRRGQEARLRCSPMKGHSHVYWYRQLPEEGLKFMVYLQKENIIDESGMPKERFSAEFPKEGPSILRIQQVVRGDSAAYFCASSPPNQGRNTEAFFGQGTRLTVV.

This clonotype was observed at least ten times. The chain links TRBV2 to TRBJ1-1; weak D call: TRBD1 (5 bases). V gave up 2 bases and J gave up 4 bases, with 11 bases separating them. The CDR3 sequence is 14 residues long. Germline values: CDR1 SNHLY, CDR2 FYNNEI. The CDR3 DNA reads as TGTGCCAGCAGTGAAATATGGGGGTTCACTGAAGCTTTCTTT. It yields the protein CASSEIWGFTEAFF.

The table lists this clonotype with many counts. This chain's CDR3 is CASNQQGAYEQYF. CDR3 sequence (DNA): TGTGCCAGCAACCAGCAGGGGGCCTACGAGCAGTACTTC. The V gene is TRBV11-1, the J gene TRBJ2-7, with TRBD1 matching over 7 bases. V trimming: 7 bases; J trimming: 2 bases; junction bases outside the gene matches: 5. The germline CDR1 and CDR2 sequences are SGHAT and FQDESV (reference sequence). The CDR3 extends over 13 amino acids.

This clonotype was recorded at least ten times. V is TRBV12-3 or TRBV12-4 and J is TRBJ1-5; no definite D call. The ends were cut back, 3 bases at V and 2 bases at J, with 11 bases in the middle. The CDR3 loop spans 15 amino acids. The CDR3 reads CASSFEFSGNQPQHF. The CDR3 bases are TGTGCCAGCAGTTTCGAGTTTAGTGGCAATCAGCCCCAGCATTTT.

Ten or more counts support this clonotype. The rearrangement joins TRBV5-1 to TRBJ2-7; TRBD1 aligns across 9 bases. CDR1 and CDR2 (germline): SGHRS, YFSETQ. There are 13 residues in the CDR3. J lost 3 bases, V lost 5 bases, and 3 bases had no gene match. The CDR3 DNA is TGCGCCAGCAGGAAGACAGGGGGCTACGAGCAGTACTTC. The encoded protein is CASRKTGGYEQYF.

There are many counts of this clonotype. This sequence joins TRBV12-3 or TRBV12-4 and TRBJ1-1, with D possibly TRBD1 on 5 matching bases. V lost 3 bases, J lost 1 base, and 21 bases lay in between. The CDR3 contains 18 residues. DNA for the CDR3: TGTGCCAGCAGTTTCGGAACGCGTGCGTGGACAAAGAACACTGAAGCTTTCTTT. Protein product: CASSFGTRAWTKNTEAFF.

Ten or more counts support this clonotype. This chain links TRBV10-3 with TRBJ1-1; maybe TRBD1 (5 bases). V was trimmed by 5 bases and J by 4 bases, leaving 20 bases between them. Germline values: CDR1 ENHRY, CDR2 SYGVKD. This CDR3 contains 16 residues. CDR3 nucleotide sequence: TGTGCCATCAGTCAATCTACTCACGCTGGGGGCACTGAAGCTTTCTTT. Residues: CAISQSTHAGGTEAFF.

The chain joins TRBV29-1 to TRBJ2-7, with TRBD2 matching over 13 bases. From germline, CDR1 is SQVTM and CDR2 ANQGSEA. The CDR3 runs to 15 residues. The V segment lost 3 bases and the J segment 7 bases; nucleotides outside the gene matches: 9. The CDR3 loop is CSVESGTSGDAEQYF. The DNA for the CDR3 is TGCAGCGTTGAGTCCGGGACTAGCGGGGACGCTGAGCAGTACTTC.

The table lists this clonotype with a few counts. The chain uses TRBV11-2 and TRBJ2-4; the D gene is possibly TRBD1 (6 bases). Germline V CDR1 and CDR2: SGHAT, FQNNGV. The length of the CDR3 is 17 residues. V dropped 0 bases and J dropped 2 bases, with 14 bases sitting between them. The CDR3 loop reads CASSLEYSQGSKNIQYF. The CDR3 DNA is TGTGCCAGCAGCTTAGAGTACTCCCAGGGGTCCAAAAACATTCAGTACTTC.

This clonotype was seen ten or more times. The rearrangement links TRBV30 to TRBJ2-7; 10 bases map to TRBD2. Germline trimming cut 0 bases from V and 4 bases from J; bases unmatched to any gene: 18. The CDR3 totals 19 residues. Germline CDR1 and CDR2: GTSNPN and SVGIG (reference sequence). CDR3 protein: CAWSVSYGTARTSGYEQYF. The CDR3 DNA reads TGTGCCTGGAGTGTTTCTTACGGGACAGCAAGGACTAGCGGTTACGAGCAGTACTTC.